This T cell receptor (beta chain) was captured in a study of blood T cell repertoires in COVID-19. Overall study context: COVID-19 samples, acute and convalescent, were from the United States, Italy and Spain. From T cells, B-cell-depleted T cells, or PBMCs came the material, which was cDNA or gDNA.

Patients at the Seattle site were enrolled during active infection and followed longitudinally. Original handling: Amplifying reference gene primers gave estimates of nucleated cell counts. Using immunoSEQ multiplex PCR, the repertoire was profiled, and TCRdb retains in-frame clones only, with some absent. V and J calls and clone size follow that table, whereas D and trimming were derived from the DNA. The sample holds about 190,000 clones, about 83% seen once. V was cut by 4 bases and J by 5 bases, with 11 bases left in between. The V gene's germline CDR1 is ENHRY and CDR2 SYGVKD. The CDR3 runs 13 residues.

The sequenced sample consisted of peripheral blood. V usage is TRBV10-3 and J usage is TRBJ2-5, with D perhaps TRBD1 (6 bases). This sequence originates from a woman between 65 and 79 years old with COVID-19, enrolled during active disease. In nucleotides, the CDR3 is TGTGCCATCAGTGCCAGGGGTTTGGAGACCCAGTACTTC. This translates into CAISARGLETQYF.